The sample holds many counts of the clone carrying this T cell receptor gamma chain. The TCRdb protein comes from a much larger clone and disagrees with this DNA's translation at residue 4, likely due to a read error; the protein given here is derived from the DNA. The identical CDR3 is also encoded by other nucleotide sequences in the sample. The data are from a study of γδ T cells in repeated Plasmodium falciparum infection. Turning to the study itself: Age- and gender-matched Australian children served as comparison for malaria-exposed Malian children. Timepoints: baseline, immediately before selected infections, and 21 days after every infection.

Each sorted gammadelta sample had TRG and TRD chains sequenced. TCRdb applied CATT to the multiplex PCR reads for clone calling. Among 14,000 or so gamma-chain clones listed, about 1.5% were seen once. This CDR3 region has 13 residues. The germline V gene has CDR1 GITISATS and CDR2 ISYDGTV (reference sequence). Gammadelta T cells were flow-sorted from PBMC into Vgamma9/Vdelta2+ and Vdelta2-negative populations for bulk analysis. This TCR was sampled from a pool of human donors (malaria-infected and uninfected, not separated). Sequencing was carried out using gamma-delta T cells from blood. The gene calls are TRGV9 and TRGJ1 or TRGJ2. Here the J gene was assigned by germline matching of the DNA, as TCRdb has none. Here the CDR3 reads CALREFSYYKKLF. The CDR3 coding sequence is TGTGCCTTGCGGGAGTTTTCTTATTATAAGAAACTCTTT.